This T cell receptor (beta chain) stems from a study of cytomegalovirus exposure and HLA in healthy donors. V lost 5 bases to trimming and J lost 1 base; unmatched junction nucleotides: 9. The CDR3 runs to 17 residues. CDR1 and CDR2 (germline): MNHEY, SMNVEV (reference sequence). PCR was performed using 60 Vbeta and 13 Jbeta primers. The data were produced by immunoSEQ multiplex PCR, yet TCRdb's version contains in-frame clones alone and is incomplete. The data hold around 140,000 clones, with 77% observed a single time. V gene TRBV27 combines with J gene TRBJ2-2; 8 positions agree with TRBD2. The sample comprised PBMCs. This TCR derives from a male donor in good health and CMV-seropositive. DNA for the CDR3: TGTGCCAGCAGTGTACCTTCCGGGAGGGGGAACACCGGGGAGCTGTTTTTT. This codes for CASSVPSGRGNTGELFF.